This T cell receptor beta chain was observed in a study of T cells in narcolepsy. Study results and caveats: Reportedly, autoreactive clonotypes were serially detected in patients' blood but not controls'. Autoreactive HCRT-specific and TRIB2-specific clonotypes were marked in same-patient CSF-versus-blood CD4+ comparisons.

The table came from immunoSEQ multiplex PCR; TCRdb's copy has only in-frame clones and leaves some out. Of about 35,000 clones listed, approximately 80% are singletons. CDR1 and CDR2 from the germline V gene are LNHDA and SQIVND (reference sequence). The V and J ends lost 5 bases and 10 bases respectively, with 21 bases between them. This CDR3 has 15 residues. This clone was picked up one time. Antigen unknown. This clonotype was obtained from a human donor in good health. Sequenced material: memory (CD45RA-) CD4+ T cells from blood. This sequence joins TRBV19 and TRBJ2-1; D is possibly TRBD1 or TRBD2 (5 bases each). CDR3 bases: TGTGCCAGTAGTGGGGCGGACTGGTTTGAGGAAGAGCAGTTCTTC. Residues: CASSGADWFEEEQFF.